Following are 20 T cell receptor beta chains from one sample sequenced in a study of technical replicates of blood from several donors. Measured with immunoSEQ multiplex PCR; TCRdb has only the in-frame clones, and not every one. The sample shows about 80,000 clones, roughly nine tenths of them seen only once. Sequenced: T cells isolated from PBMCs. Every receptor here comes from a human donor in good health.

The rearrangement links TRBV10-1 to TRBJ1-1; D is ambiguous. Germline V gene data show CDR1 as WNHNN and CDR2 as SYGVQD (reference sequence). The CDR3 has 12 residues. Trimming left V 10 bases short and J 1 base short, with 10 bases between. In DNA form, the CDR3 reads TGCGCCACCTTTGCGAGGAACACTGAAGCTTTCTTT. Its translation: CATFARNTEAFF.

The chain is built from TRBV7-6 and TRBJ2-1; the D gene is possibly TRBD2 (6 bases). Germline CDR1 and CDR2: SGHVS and FNYEAQ. V was cut by 4 bases and J by 8 bases, with 21 bases left in between. This CDR3 is built from 16 residues. CDR3 region: CASSSEEGLRGDEQFF. The CDR3 DNA is TGTGCCAGCAGCTCAGAAGAGGGACTGAGGGGCGATGAGCAGTTCTTC.

The CDR3 loop is CASSPQGVGTYEQYF. The CDR3 nucleotides read TGTGCCAGCAGTCCTCAGGGTGTGGGCACCTACGAGCAGTACTTC. V and J are TRBV5-4 and TRBJ2-7, with D perhaps matching TRBD1 (5 bases). Germline V gives CDR1 SGHNT, CDR2 YYREEE (reference sequence). The CDR3 totals 15 residues. V lost 5 bases and J lost 2, with 17 bases in between.

The chain combines TRBV11-2 with TRBJ2-2; TRBD1 matches 7 bases. The CDR3 length is 13 residues. Germline V CDR1 and CDR2: SGHAT, FQNNGV. Trimming removed 5 bases from V and 5 bases from J; junction bases left unmatched: 2. CDR3 nucleotide sequence: TGTGCCAGCAGCACCAGGGGGACCGGGGAGCTGTTTTTT. The encoded protein is CASSTRGTGELFF.

The CDR3 spells CATSRDYIDTQYF. DNA for the CDR3: TGTGCCACCAGCAGAGATTATATTGATACGCAGTATTTT. The V and J genes are TRBV15 and TRBJ2-3; no reliable D call. In germline, CDR1 is LNHNV, CDR2 YYDKDF (reference sequence). The CDR3 is made up of 13 amino acids. Between the trimmed V and J ends, which lost 0 bases and 6 bases, there was a span of 7 bases.

This clone was observed once. The chain links TRBV4-1 to TRBJ2-1, with D perhaps matching TRBD2 (6 bases). This CDR3 has 14 amino acids. V dropped 8 bases and J dropped 9 bases, with 20 bases sitting between them. Germline V gene data show CDR1 as MGHRA and CDR2 as YSYEKL. CDR3 in amino acids: CASEGLYLLGEQFF. The CDR3 region has the DNA TGCGCCAGCGAGGGACTCTACTTGTTGGGTGAGCAGTTCTTC.

CDR3 DNA sequence: TGCAGCGGCTGGACAGACAACACTGAAGCTTTCTTT. Its protein is CSGWTDNTEAFF. The rearrangement joins TRBV29-1 to TRBJ1-1; TRBD1 is a possible D gene (6 bases). Germline V CDR1 and CDR2: SQVTM, ANQGSEA. The CDR3 contains 12 residues. Between the trimmed V and J ends, which lost 7 bases and 2 bases, there was a span of 11 bases.

The chain employs TRBV25-1 and TRBJ2-7; 7 bases match TRBD2. J was trimmed by 6 bases and V by 5 bases; bases with no gene match: 16. The germline V gene has CDR1 MGHDK and CDR2 SYGVNS. The CDR3 contains 16 residues. Here the CDR3 DNA reads TGTGCCAGCAGTCCTTTCGACGGCGGGAGCTTCTCCGAGCAGTACTTC. Protein product: CASSPFDGGSFSEQYF.

This sequence joins TRBV14 and TRBJ2-7; a possible D gene is TRBD1 (5 bases). V was clipped by 4 bases and J by 0 bases, with 19 bases between them. Germline V lookup: CDR1 SGHDN, CDR2 FVKESK. The CDR3 runs 17 residues. The CDR3 region is CASSPAIDSTYSYEQYF. The CDR3, as DNA: TGTGCCAGCAGCCCTGCGATCGACAGTACCTACTCCTACGAGCAGTACTTC.

This clone came up once. The V call is TRBV27, the J call TRBJ2-1, with 9 positions matching TRBD1. V trimming: 4 bases; J trimming: 6 bases; junction bases outside the gene matches: 7. This CDR3 contains 15 residues. The germline V gene encodes CDR1 MNHEY and CDR2 SMNVEV (reference sequence). In nucleotides, the CDR3 is TGTGCCAGCAGTTCCGGGACAGGGTATCCCAATGAGCAGTTCTTC. Translated, it gives CASSSGTGYPNEQFF.

DNA for the CDR3: TGTGCCAGCAGCGTAGAAGGTAGCGGGAGCAAGCAGTACTTC. Translation: CASSVEGSGSKQYF. J is TRBJ2-7 and V is TRBV9, with TRBD2 identical over 9 bases. The J segment lost 8 bases and the V segment lost 0 bases, leaving 6 bases of the junction unmatched. This CDR3 comprises 14 residues. In germline, CDR1 is SGDLS, CDR2 YYNGEE.

A single count supports this clone. The V call is TRBV5-1, the J call TRBJ2-1; D is perhaps TRBD2 (6 bases). Germline V gene sequence: CDR1 SGHRS, CDR2 YFSETQ. The CDR3 contains 15 residues. V was pared by 0 bases and J by 7 bases, with 14 bases between. Written as DNA, the CDR3 is TGCGCCAGCAGCTTGGACTGGACTATAAATAATGAGCAGTTCTTC. Translating gives CASSLDWTINNEQFF.

This rearrangement joins TRBV6-1 to TRBJ1-5; D perhaps matches TRBD1 (6 bases). CDR1 is MNHNS and CDR2 is SASEGT in the germline V gene. The length of the CDR3 is 12 residues. The V and J ends lost 4 bases and 6 bases respectively, with 7 bases between them. In DNA, the CDR3 is TGTGCCAGCAGTGCACAGGGTCAGCCCCAGCATTTT. Amino acids: CASSAQGQPQHF.

The gene calls are TRBV4-1 and TRBJ2-3, with D perhaps matching TRBD1 (6 bases). Trimming shortened V by 3 bases and J by 2 bases, and 12 bases separated the two germline ends. Germline CDR1 reads MGHRA; CDR2 reads YSYEKL. There are 15 residues in the CDR3. The CDR3 is CASSHQVGATDTQYF. DNA of the CDR3: TGCGCCAGCAGCCACCAGGTGGGGGCCACAGATACGCAGTATTTT.

The rearrangement uses TRBV11-2 and TRBJ1-2; D possibly corresponds to TRBD1 (6 bases). The CDR3 totals 15 residues. V was trimmed by 5 bases and J by 1 base, leaving 14 bases between them. CDR1 is SGHAT, CDR2 FQNNGV, per germline. The CDR3 sequence is CASSKGGGRNYGYTF. CDR3 in DNA: TGTGCCAGCAGCAAAGGGGGGGGACGTAACTATGGCTACACCTTC.

The CDR3 reads CASRRQGSYNEQFF. The CDR3 DNA follows: TGTGCCAGTAGGAGACAGGGGTCCTACAATGAGCAGTTCTTC. V gene TRBV19 combines with J gene TRBJ2-1; 8 positions match TRBD1. After removal of 6 bases from V and 1 base from J, the junction contained 2 bases not matched to a gene. The CDR3 has 14 amino acids. Germline CDR1 reads LNHDA; CDR2 reads SQIVND (reference sequence).

In its sample, this clone was seen a few times. The chain carries TRBV4-2 and TRBJ1-5, with a weak D call TRBD1 (5 bases). Trimming cost V 1 base and J 1 base, with 11 bases left between them. The CDR3 runs 16 residues. CDR1 is LGHNA, CDR2 YNFKEQ, per germline. The CDR3 DNA sequence: TGTGCCAGCAGCCAAGTAGGGGAAGGGAGCAATCAGCCCCAGCATTTT. It translates to CASSQVGEGSNQPQHF.

The chain joins TRBV11-3 to TRBJ2-7; 16 bases fit TRBD2. CDR1 SGHNT and CDR2 YENEEA come from the germline V gene. The CDR3 consists of 16 residues. V dropped 1 base and J dropped 9; count of bases not matched to a gene: 6. The CDR3 spells CASSLGGTSGRGRQYF. The DNA for the CDR3 is TGTGCCAGCAGCTTAGGAGGGACTAGCGGGAGGGGTCGGCAGTACTTC.

The chain combines TRBV30 with TRBJ1-2; 9 nucleotides line up with TRBD1. V trimming: 0 bases; J trimming: 4 bases; junction bases outside the gene matches: 3. Germline V gene data show CDR1 as GTSNPN and CDR2 as SVGIG (reference sequence). This CDR3 spans 14 amino acids. The CDR3 here is CAWSVLTGGYGYTF. CDR3 DNA sequence: TGTGCCTGGAGTGTTTTGACAGGGGGCTATGGCTACACCTTC. Full variable domain (rest looked up from reference TRBV30 and TRBJ1-2): SQTIHQWPATLVQPVGSPLSLECTVEGTSNPNLYWYRQAAGRGLQLLFYSVGIGQISSEVPQNLSASRPQDRQFILSSKKLLLSDSGFYLCAWSVLTGGYGYTFGSGTRLTVV.

The chain is built from TRBV25-1 and TRBJ2-1; no clear D. Trimming cost V 6 bases and J 0 bases, with 6 bases left between them. This CDR3 spans 13 amino acids. Germline V gene data show CDR1 as MGHDK and CDR2 as SYGVNS. CDR3 residues: CASRRDSYNEQFF. The CDR3 DNA reads as TGTGCCAGCAGGAGAGACTCCTACAATGAGCAGTTCTTC.